This T cell receptor (beta chain) is from a study of memory CD4+ T cells and cytomegalovirus serostatus. This clone was detected a few times. The sort gate was single viable CD3+CD4+CD8-CD45RO+ cells for memory CD4+ T cells. Positive selection with CD4 microbeads enriched total CD4+ T cells. The repertoire was sequenced with immunoSEQ multiplex PCR; TCRdb's copy has only in-frame clones and lacks some. The sample shows about 41,000 clones, 70% to 80% of them seen only once. V lost 0 bases and J lost 7, with 13 bases in between. The CDR3 runs 14 residues. Germline CDR1 SGHKS, CDR2 YYEKEE (reference sequence).

This chain uses TRBV5-5 with TRBJ2-5; D possibly corresponds to TRBD2 (5 bases). The TCR comes from an adult in good health and CMV-seronegative. Sample: memory CD4+ T cells from blood. The CDR3 region is CASSLEGDRGTQYF. The CDR3 coding sequence is TGTGCCAGCAGCTTGGAGGGAGACCGTGGGACCCAGTACTTC.